This T cell receptor (beta chain) was captured by sequencing in a study of PD-L1 blockade in urothelial cancer. Whole-study context: Patients had received 0 to 3 prior chemotherapy regimens. Blood analyses occurred 3 weeks (second dose) and 6 weeks post treatment start. Blood-derived samples held a median around 140,000 T cells.

Time point described: peripheral blood 6 weeks after treatment start. Pretreatment and on-treatment blood mononuclear cell samples were taken, totaling between 1 and 8 time points per patient. This CDR3 spans 14 amino acids. Germline V gene sequence: CDR1 SGHRS, CDR2 YFSETQ. The J segment lost 4 bases and the V segment lost 2 bases, leaving 4 bases of the junction unmatched. Clones were sequenced by immunoSEQ multiplex PCR, and TCRdb holds only the in-frame ones, with some missing. The sample records about 48,000 clones, 80% to 90% being singletons. The sample in question was PBMCs, obtained around atezolizumab (anti-PD-L1) treatment. The chain is built from TRBV5-1 and TRBJ2-5; TRBD1 matches at 8 bases. This clonotype was sampled from a man in his 70s with urothelial cancer. The CDR3: CASSFAGGRETQYF. CDR3 in DNA: TGCGCCAGCAGCTTTGCAGGGGGCAGAGAGACCCAGTACTTC.